These 17 T cell receptor beta chains share one sample of origin, sequenced in a study of response to subunit inactivated influenza vaccine. TCRdb reprocessed the RT-PCR reads via MiXCR and lists one record per CDR3 protein. This sample yields about 650,000 distinct CDR3 sequences, of which roughly 15% are seen a single time; approximately 7.6% belongs to the top ten. Source: PBMCs from blood, taken 14 days before vaccination. The receptors originated from a man aged 50-59 years who received an inactivated influenza vaccine.

The chain couples TRBV2 to TRBJ1-6; maybe TRBD1 (5 bases). The V gene lost 0 bases and the J gene lost 9 bases, with 12 bases spanning the gap. Germline V lookup: CDR1 SNHLY, CDR2 FYNNEI. The length of the CDR3 is 15 residues. The CDR3 region has the DNA TGTGCCAGCAGTGAAGCGACAAGGGGCGGTTCACCCCTCCACTTT. Translated, it gives CASSEATRGGSPLHF.

CDR3 residues: CASSPRDTNLQETQYF. The CDR3 DNA is TGTGCCAGCAGCCCCCGGGACACAAATCTCCAAGAGACCCAGTACTTC. The chain combines TRBV3-1 with TRBJ2-5; TRBD1 is a possible D gene (6 bases). Trimming shortened V by 4 bases and J by 1 base, and 16 bases separated the two germline ends. Germline CDR1 is LGHDT and CDR2 is YNNKEL (reference sequence). This CDR3 spans 16 amino acids.

This chain joins TRBV10-3 and TRBJ2-2; 10 bases align to TRBD1. The CDR3 has 15 amino acids. Germline V gene sequence: CDR1 ENHRY, CDR2 SYGVKD. Trimming at V came to 5 bases and at J to 2 bases, leaving 2 bases not matched to a gene. Here the CDR3 reads CAISRQGANTGELFF. As DNA, the CDR3 is TGTGCCATCAGTAGACAGGGGGCTAACACCGGGGAGCTGTTTTTT.

This clonotype was counted only a few times. Here the CDR3 reads CASSLRPRNNSPLHF. CDR3 sequence (DNA): TGTGCCAGCAGCCTACGTCCCAGAAATAATTCACCCCTCCACTTT. V and J are TRBV11-2 and TRBJ1-6, with D hard to call. Germline CDR1 SGHAT, CDR2 FQNNGV. Trimming cost V 5 bases and J 5 bases, with 13 bases left between them. The CDR3 extends over 15 amino acids. The full variable domain, completed using reference TRBV11-2 and TRBJ1-6, is EAGVAQSPRYKIIEKRQSVAFWCNPISGHATLYWYQQILGQGPKLLIQFQNNGVVDDSQLPKDRFSAERLKGVDSTLKIQPAKLEDSAVYLCASSLRPRNNSPLHFGNGTRLTVT.

In this sample, this clonotype turned up a few times. The chain links TRBV27 to TRBJ1-5; no firm D call. The V and J ends lost 2 bases and 0 bases respectively, with 26 bases between them. The CDR3 extends over 21 amino acids. From germline, CDR1 is MNHEY and CDR2 SMNVEV (reference sequence). The CDR3 bases are TGTGCCAGCAGTTTAAGGCCTGAGCAGATCCCACAAAAATATAGCAATCAGCCCCAGCATTTT. It is translated as CASSLRPEQIPQKYSNQPQHF.

The CDR3 reads CSATGQDKYSPLHF. DNA for the CDR3: TGCAGTGCCACGGGACAGGACAAGTATTCACCCCTCCACTTT. The chain combines TRBV20-1 with TRBJ1-6, with 8 bases matching TRBD1. The CDR3 contains 14 residues. The V gene end was trimmed by 6 bases and the J gene end by 8 bases; junction bases not matched to a gene: 9. The germline CDR1 and CDR2 sequences are DFQATT and SNEGSKA (reference sequence).

This clonotype was observed a handful of times. The rearrangement joins TRBV25-1 to TRBJ1-1; 7 positions match TRBD1. Germline trimming cut 1 base from V and 7 bases from J; bases unmatched to any gene: 18. Germline V CDR1 and CDR2: MGHDK, SYGVNS. The length of the CDR3 is 18 residues. CDR3 sequence: CASSESLTGLGRRVEAFF. CDR3 DNA: TGTGCCAGCAGTGAATCACTGACAGGGTTGGGGAGGCGGGTTGAAGCTTTCTTT.

This clonotype has a handful of counts. V usage is TRBV27 and J usage is TRBJ2-7; 8 bases are a match to TRBD1. V was clipped by 5 bases and J by 0 bases; unmatched bases: 6. Germline V gives CDR1 MNHEY, CDR2 SMNVEV (reference sequence). This CDR3 contains 15 residues. The CDR3 coding sequence is TGTGCCAGCAGTCACGGACAGGGAAGCTCCTACGAGCAGTACTTC. As protein: CASSHGQGSSYEQYF.

The chain couples TRBV5-5 to TRBJ2-1; D might be TRBD2 (6 bases). The CDR3 is 16 amino acids. V was cut by 0 bases and J by 2 bases, with 12 bases left in between. Per germline, CDR1 SGHKS and CDR2 YYEKEE (reference sequence). Here the CDR3 reads CASSLGAGLPYNEQFF. The CDR3 nucleotides read TGTGCCAGCAGCTTGGGTGCGGGGCTACCCTACAATGAGCAGTTCTTC.

The CDR3 region has the DNA TGCAGTGTCCAACAGGGGGCCCAAGAGACCCAGTACTTC. It codes for CSVQQGAQETQYF. The genes are TRBV20-1 and TRBJ2-5; 9 positions match TRBD1. The junction had 4 bases not matched to a gene; V was cut back by 7 bases and J by 1 base. Germline CDR1 and CDR2: DFQATT and SNEGSKA (reference sequence). This CDR3 is built from 13 residues.

This clonotype was picked up a small number of times. The V call is TRBV4-3, the J call TRBJ2-1; 7 positions agree with TRBD2. J lost 8 bases, V lost 0 bases, and 7 bases had no gene match. Germline V lookup: CDR1 LGHNA, CDR2 YSLEER. CDR3 size: 15 residues. The CDR3 DNA reads TGCGCCAGCAGCCAAGAAGGGACTACCAACGATGAGCAGTTCTTC. It encodes CASSQEGTTNDEQFF.

V and J are TRBV20-1 and TRBJ1-2; possible D gene TRBD1, 6 bases. V was pared by 7 bases and J by 1 base, with 13 bases between. The CDR3 extends over 13 amino acids. Germline loops: CDR1 DFQATT, CDR2 SNEGSKA (reference sequence). The CDR3 loop reads CSVLQGLNYGYTF. CDR3 nucleotide sequence: TGCAGTGTTTTACAGGGTCTTAACTATGGCTACACCTTC.

This clonotype was counted between two and nine times. This sequence joins TRBV29-1 and TRBJ2-2; D remains unclear. CDR3 length: 12 amino acids. Germline CDR1 SQVTM, CDR2 ANQGSEA. V lost 3 bases, J lost 4 bases, and 6 bases lay in between. The CDR3 nucleotides are TGCAGCGTTGACAGTTTCACCGGGGAGCTGTTTTTT. Residues: CSVDSFTGELFF.

The V and J genes are TRBV12-3 or TRBV12-4 and TRBJ1-2, with D perhaps matching TRBD1 (5 bases). V lost 6 bases and J 7 bases, leaving 12 bases between the germline ends. CDR3 length: 12 residues. The CDR3 sequence: CASSPSGGGYTF. In DNA form, the CDR3 reads TGTGCCAGCAGCCCTTCTGGGGGTGGCTACACCTTC.

The rearrangement joins TRBV2 to TRBJ1-6; D is perhaps TRBD1 (6 bases). V lost 7 bases, J lost 9 bases, and 19 bases lay in between. CDR1 is SNHLY, CDR2 FYNNEI, per germline. There are 15 residues in the CDR3. CDR3 nucleotide sequence: TGTGCCAGCAAGGATTCCGGGACAAGAGCTTCACCCCTCCACTTT. Its protein is CASKDSGTRASPLHF.

V usage is TRBV12-3 or TRBV12-4 and J usage is TRBJ1-5; D call uncertain. The CDR3 loop spans 13 amino acids. Trimming stripped 6 bases from V and 4 bases from J, with 10 bases between. CDR3 nucleotides: TGTGCCAGCAGGCAAGGGAGAAATCAGCCCCAGCATTTT. It translates to CASRQGRNQPQHF.

This clonotype was counted many times. V and J are TRBV6-6 and TRBJ2-7; D remains unclear. This CDR3 region has 12 residues. V gave up 4 bases and J gave up 2 bases, with 6 bases separating them. Germline V gives CDR1 MNHNY, CDR2 SVGAGI (reference sequence). CDR3 amino acids: CASSSLAYEQYF. CDR3 DNA sequence: TGTGCCAGCAGTTCCTTAGCCTACGAGCAGTACTTC.